The clone carrying this T cell receptor (beta chain) was detected once. The source of the sample is a study of CD8 T cells in Susac syndrome. The germline V gene encodes CDR1 ENHRY and CDR2 SYGVKD. This CDR3 has 13 residues. V lost 3 bases to trimming and J lost 5 bases, with 8 bases between them. RNA totalling about 0.5 to 1 ug underwent reverse transcription with random hexamers. TCRdb reprocessed the immunoSEQ multiplex PCR reads via MiXCR and lists one record per CDR3 protein. The data contain about 140,000 distinct CDR3 sequences, roughly 94% of them singletons. The source of this sequence is a human donor with Susac syndrome. The chain combines TRBV10-3 with TRBJ1-5; D remains unclear. Sequences were obtained from CD4+ T cells from PBMCs. The CDR3 here is CAISDWGDQPQHF. CDR3 in DNA: TGTGCCATCAGTGATTGGGGAGATCAGCCCCAGCATTTT.